One and the same sample provided the 4 T cell receptor beta chains below, sequenced in a study of CD8+CD57+ T cells in acquired aplastic anemia. Genomic DNA served as template for TCR beta VDJ and CDR3 profiling. One entry per CDR3 protein results from TCRdb running MiXCR on the reads. The sample includes about 210,000 distinct CDR3 sequences, roughly 55% of them seen just once. Sequencing was done on a sample of sorted CD4+, CD8+, or CD8+CD57+ T cells (not recorded which) from PBMCs. The receptors originated from a human donor in good health.

Worth noting for this clonotype: A read error may account for a junction end that differs from germline. The J gene is TRBJ2-1, the V gene TRBV5-4; D not resolved. The CDR3 is made up of 13 amino acids. The germline gives CDR1 SGHNT, CDR2 YYREEE (reference sequence). The CDR3 reads CASSLEGPVGQSF. CDR3 nucleotide sequence: TGTGCCAGCAGCTTGGAGGGCCCCGTCGGGCAGTCCTTC.

The chain links TRBV20-1 to TRBJ1-2, with 8 bases lining up with TRBD1. The ends lost 5 bases at V and 7 bases at J; junction bases unmatched: 6. CDR1 DFQATT and CDR2 SNEGSKA come from the germline V gene (reference sequence). This CDR3 contains 12 residues. CDR3 loop: CSASGGGAGYTF. The CDR3 DNA reads TGCAGTGCTTCAGGGGGCGGAGCTGGCTACACCTTC.

This clonotype was observed a few times. The gene calls are TRBV29-1 and TRBJ1-2; D might be TRBD1 (5 bases). The V and J ends lost 3 bases and 4 bases respectively, with 6 bases between them. This CDR3 has 11 residues. Germline loops: CDR1 SQVTM, CDR2 ANQGSEA. In DNA form, the CDR3 reads TGCAGCGTTGATGGGGCCTATGGCTACACCTTC. It yields the protein CSVDGAYGYTF.

This clonotype was observed a few times. This chain connects TRBV2 to TRBJ2-1; D is tentatively TRBD1 or TRBD2 (5 bases each). The CDR3 covers 11 residues. From germline, CDR1 is SNHLY and CDR2 FYNNEI. Deletions cut 6 bases from V and 5 bases from J, with 5 bases between. CDR3 in amino acids: CASRGDNEQFF. The CDR3 nucleotides are TGTGCCAGCAGGGGGGACAATGAGCAGTTCTTC.